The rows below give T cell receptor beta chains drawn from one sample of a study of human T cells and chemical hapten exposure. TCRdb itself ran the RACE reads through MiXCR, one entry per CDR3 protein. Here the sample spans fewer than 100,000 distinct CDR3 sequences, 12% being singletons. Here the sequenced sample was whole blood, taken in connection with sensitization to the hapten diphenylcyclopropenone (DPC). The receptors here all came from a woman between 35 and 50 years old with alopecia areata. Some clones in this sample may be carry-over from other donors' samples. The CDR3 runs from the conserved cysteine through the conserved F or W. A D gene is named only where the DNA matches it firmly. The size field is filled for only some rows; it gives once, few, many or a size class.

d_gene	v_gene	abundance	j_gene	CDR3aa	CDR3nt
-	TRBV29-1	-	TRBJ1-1	CSGTLRLVNTEAFF	TGCAGCGGCACCTTACGGCTAGTGAACACTGAAGCTTTCTTT
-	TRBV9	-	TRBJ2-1	CASGSGIRDEQFF	TGTGCCAGCGGCAGTGGAATTAGGGATGAGCAGTTCTTC
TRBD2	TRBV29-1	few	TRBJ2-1	CSAEGLAEGEQFF	TGCAGCGCCGAGGGACTAGCGGAAGGGGAGCAGTTCTTC
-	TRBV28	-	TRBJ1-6	CASSLSYGTAGFSPLHF	TGTGCCAGCAGTTTATCGTACGGTACAGCAGGATTTTCACCCCTCCACTTT
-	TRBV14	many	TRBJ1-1	CASSLSVNTEAFF	TGTGCCAGCAGCCTTTCGGTGAACACTGAAGCTTTCTTT
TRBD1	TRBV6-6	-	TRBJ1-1	CASSHPGTGVIEAFF	TGTGCCAGCAGTCACCCCGGGACAGGGGTTATTGAAGCTTTCTTT
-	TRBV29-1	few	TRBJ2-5	CSVEGNAEETQYF	TGCAGCGTTGAAGGGAACGCCGAAGAGACCCAGTACTTC
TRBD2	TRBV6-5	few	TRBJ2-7	CASSYGAGGLSYEQYF	TGTGCCAGCAGTTACGGAGCGGGAGGTCTCTCCTACGAGCAGTACTTC
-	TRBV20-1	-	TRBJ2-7	CSAPLGGSYEQYF	TGCAGTGCTCCCCTAGGAGGATCCTACGAGCAGTACTTC
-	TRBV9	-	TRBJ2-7	CASSAQVSSYEQYF	TGTGCCAGCAGCGCTCAGGTTAGCTCCTACGAGCAGTACTTC
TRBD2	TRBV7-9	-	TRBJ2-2	CASSLTSGSLNTGELFF	TGTGCCAGCAGCTTGACTAGCGGGAGTCTGAACACCGGGGAGCTGTTTTTT
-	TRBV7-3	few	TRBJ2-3	CASSASSSDTQYF	TGTGCCAGCAGCGCAAGTTCATCAGATACGCAGTATTTT
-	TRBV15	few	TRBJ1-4	CATSRDVRRGKLFF	TGTGCCACCAGCAGAGATGTGCGGAGGGGAAAACTGTTTTTT
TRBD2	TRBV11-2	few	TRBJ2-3	CASSLLASGSKDTQYF	TGTGCCAGCAGCTTACTGGCTAGCGGGAGTAAGGATACGCAGTATTTT
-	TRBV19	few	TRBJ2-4	CASSRGQNIQYF	TGTGCCAGTTCCAGGGGCCAAAACATTCAGTACTTC
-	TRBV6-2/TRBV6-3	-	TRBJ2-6	CASSYRQGYFEGANVLTF	TGTGCCAGCAGCTACCGCCAGGGGTATTTCGAAGGGGCCAACGTCCTGACTTTC
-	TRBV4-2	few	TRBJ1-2	CASSQRRSQGNLLGGLIHGYTF	TGTGCCAGCAGCCAAAGGCGAAGCCAAGGAAATTTATTGGGGGGCCTCATACATGGCTACACCTTC
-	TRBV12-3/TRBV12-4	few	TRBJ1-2	CASSLPRGGTGYTF	TGTGCCAGCAGTTTACCCAGGGGAGGGACTGGCTACACCTTC
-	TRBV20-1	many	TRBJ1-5	CSAVGLGNGPQHF	TGCAGTGCCGTAGGTTTGGGCAATGGGCCCCAGCATTTT
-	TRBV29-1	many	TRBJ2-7	CSASDLAEQYF	TGCAGCGCATCGGACCTAGCCGAGCAGTACTTC
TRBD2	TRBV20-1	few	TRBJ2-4	CSADRGEPHRAKNIQYF	TGCAGTGCTGATCGGGGGGAGCCGCATCGAGCCAAAAACATTCAGTACTTC
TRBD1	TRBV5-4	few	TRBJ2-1	CASSLGLSGTGDYNEQFF	TGTGCCAGCAGCCTAGGGTTATCTGGGACAGGGGACTACAATGAGCAGTTCTTC
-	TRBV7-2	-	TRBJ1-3	CASSLTMGDTIYF	TGTGCCAGCAGCTTAACGATGGGGGACACCATATATTTT
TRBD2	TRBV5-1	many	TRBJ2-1	CASSIQGLAGGNEQFF	TGCGCCAGCAGCATCCAGGGACTAGCGGGAGGCAATGAGCAGTTCTTC
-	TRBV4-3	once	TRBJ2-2	CASSQEGLSGELFF	TGCGCCAGCAGCCAGGAAGGACTTTCCGGGGAGCTGTTTTTT